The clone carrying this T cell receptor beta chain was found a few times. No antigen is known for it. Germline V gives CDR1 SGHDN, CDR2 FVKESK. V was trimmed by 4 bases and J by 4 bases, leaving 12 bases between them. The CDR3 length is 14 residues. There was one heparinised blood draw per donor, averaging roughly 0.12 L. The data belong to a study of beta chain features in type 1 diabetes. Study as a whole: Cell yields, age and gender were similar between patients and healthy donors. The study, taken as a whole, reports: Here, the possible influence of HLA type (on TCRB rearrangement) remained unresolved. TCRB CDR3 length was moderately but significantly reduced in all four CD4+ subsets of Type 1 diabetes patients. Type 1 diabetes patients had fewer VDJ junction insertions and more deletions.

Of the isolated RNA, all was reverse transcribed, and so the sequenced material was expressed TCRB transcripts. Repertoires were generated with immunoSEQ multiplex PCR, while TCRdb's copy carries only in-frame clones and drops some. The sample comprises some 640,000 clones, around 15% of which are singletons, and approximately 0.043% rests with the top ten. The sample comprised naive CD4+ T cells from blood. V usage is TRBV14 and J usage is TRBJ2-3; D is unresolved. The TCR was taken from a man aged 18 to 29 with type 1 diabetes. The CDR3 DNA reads TGTGCCAGCAGCCCTTCCCGGTGGGCAGATACGCAGTATTTT. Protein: CASSPSRWADTQYF.